These T cell receptor beta chains were read from a single sample in a study of cytomegalovirus exposure and HLA in healthy donors. Some clones are missing from TCRdb's copy, which holds only in-frame ones; the method was immunoSEQ multiplex PCR. The sample consists of around 120,000 clones, just under 85% of them appearing once. Sequenced material: PBMCs. The receptors originated from a boy aged 2 to 10 in good health and CMV-seronegative. CDR3s include the opening cysteine and the closing phenylalanine or tryptophan. A D gene is named only where the DNA matches it firmly. Clone size appears in some rows only: once, few, many, or a class for an expanded clone.

size,J,V,D,CDR3,DNA
-,TRBJ1-2,TRBV7-3,-,CASSPGQSNYGYTF,TGTGCCAGCAGCCCAGGACAGTCCAACTATGGCTACACCTTC
-,TRBJ2-3,TRBV27,TRBD2,CASSFLGTSGTTDTQYF,TGTGCCAGCAGTTTTCTGGGGACTAGCGGGACCACAGATACGCAGTATTTT
-,TRBJ2-3,TRBV2,TRBD1,CASTGQFTDTQYF,TGTGCCAGCACGGGACAGTTCACAGATACGCAGTATTTT
-,TRBJ2-1,TRBV27,TRBD2,CARAGTRYNEQFF,TGTGCCAGGGCCGGGACTAGATACAATGAGCAGTTCTTC
-,TRBJ1-2,TRBV4-3,-,CASSDETDSNYGYTF,TGCGCCAGCAGCGATGAGACAGACTCTAACTATGGCTACACCTTC
-,TRBJ1-1,TRBV4-1,-,CASSGLEAIDTEAFF,TGCGCCAGCAGTGGTCTGGAGGCGATTGACACTGAAGCTTTCTTT
few,TRBJ2-1,TRBV6-1,TRBD2,CASSEVGLEGNEQFF,TGTGCCAGCAGTGAAGTCGGACTAGAGGGCAATGAGCAGTTCTTC
many,TRBJ1-1,TRBV6-5,-,CASRQDRGNTEAFF,TGTGCCAGCAGACAGGACAGAGGGAACACTGAAGCTTTCTTT
-,TRBJ2-1,TRBV7-6,-,CASSRRQGGSSYNEQFF,TGTGCCAGCAGCCGACGCCAGGGGGGCAGCTCCTACAATGAGCAGTTCTTC
-,TRBJ2-7,TRBV7-2,TRBD1,CASSQGVTYEQYF,TGTGCCAGCTCCCAGGGGGTGACCTACGAGCAGTACTTC
-,TRBJ2-5,TRBV5-1,-,CASSSELALRETQYF,TGCGCCAGCAGTTCGGAACTAGCACTCCGGGAGACCCAGTACTTC
-,TRBJ2-5,TRBV7-9,TRBD2,CASSSRRGLAGEETQYF,TGTGCCAGCAGCTCGCGTCGGGGACTAGCGGGGGAAGAGACCCAGTACTTC
-,TRBJ2-3,TRBV9,TRBD2,CASSVEGTSFGTDTQYF,TGTGCCAGCAGCGTAGAGGGGACTAGCTTCGGTACAGATACGCAGTATTTT
-,TRBJ2-5,TRBV11-2,-,CASSHPEETQYF,TGTGCCAGCAGCCACCCAGAAGAGACCCAGTACTTC
-,TRBJ2-5,TRBV25-1,-,CASTAPGMKETQYF,TGTGCCAGCACTGCTCCGGGGATGAAAGAGACCCAGTACTTC
-,TRBJ2-5,TRBV6-6,TRBD2,CASTGTSVGETQYF,TGTGCCAGCACCGGGACTAGCGTAGGGGAGACCCAGTACTTC
-,TRBJ2-7,TRBV4-1,TRBD1,CASSQVGQGPEQYF,TGCGCCAGCAGCCAAGTCGGACAGGGCCCCGAGCAGTACTTC
-,TRBJ1-4,TRBV15,TRBD1,CATSRSPGQGGEKLFF,TGTGCCACCAGCAGAAGCCCGGGACAGGGAGGTGAAAAACTGTTTTTT